This T cell receptor beta chain was identified in a study of beta chain features in type 1 diabetes. Whole-study context: The number of sorted cells examined across all samples was 107,917,701.

Via CD45RO/CCR7/CD25/CD127/CD95/CD27, cells of the CD4+ naive, central memory, regulatory and stem cell-like memory subsets were sorted. Study-wide results and caveats: When cDNA is sequenced, cells with high TCR expression could be over-represented. Researchers report that Type 1 diabetes patients had moderately but significantly shorter TCRB CDR3s across all four CD4+ subsets.

Germline CDR1 and CDR2: MDHEN and SYDVKM. V lost 6 bases and J lost 11, with 15 bases in between. This CDR3 contains 12 residues. Of the isolated RNA, all was reverse transcribed, and so the sequenced material was expressed TCRB transcripts. The repertoire was sequenced with immunoSEQ multiplex PCR; TCRdb's copy has only in-frame clones and lacks some. The table shows a few hundred thousand clones, with roughly 12% occurring only once. As regards this clone: Its antigen is undetermined.

The receptor comes from a woman younger than 35 with type 1 diabetes. The sequenced material came from naive CD4+ T cells from blood. J is TRBJ2-3 and V is TRBV28; possible D gene TRBD2, 5 bases. CDR3 sequence (DNA): TGTGCCAGCAGGTCGGGGTTAAGGTGGCAGTATTTT. Residues: CASRSGLRWQYF.